These 12 T cell receptor beta chains share one sample of origin, sequenced in a study of blood T cell repertoires in COVID-19. This table comes from immunoSEQ multiplex PCR, and its TCRdb copy is limited to in-frame clones, with some not included. Of about 66,000 clones listed, roughly 75% were seen once; the top ten hold 9% to 10%. Sequenced sample: peripheral blood. Receptors originate from a human donor in a cohort sampled during active COVID-19.

The J gene is TRBJ1-4, the V gene TRBV4-1; TRBD1 might be the D (5 bases). The germline gives CDR1 MGHRA, CDR2 YSYEKL. The CDR3 is 14 residues long. V lost 6 bases and J 5 bases, leaving 13 bases between the germline ends. The CDR3 bases are TGCGCCAGCAGTTCGGGACTCATCAATGAAAAACTGTTTTTT. It translates to CASSSGLINEKLFF.

The chain uses TRBV4-3 and TRBJ2-7; weak D call: TRBD2 (5 bases). With 0 bases removed from V and 0 bases from J, the gap between germline ends came to 12 bases. This CDR3 has 16 residues. CDR1 and CDR2 (germline): LGHNA, YSLEER. The CDR3 nucleotides read TGCGCCAGCAGCCAAGATCTGGCGGGCCGCTCCTACGAGCAGTACTTC. It encodes CASSQDLAGRSYEQYF.

The genes are TRBV4-3 and TRBJ1-4; no definite D call. Germline lookup yields CDR1 LGHNA and CDR2 YSLEER. The CDR3 has 15 residues. V lost 0 bases to trimming and J lost 5 bases, with 10 bases between them. The CDR3 region is CASSQEATVNEKLFF. The CDR3 bases are TGCGCCAGCAGCCAAGAGGCTACAGTCAATGAAAAACTGTTTTTT.

This clone was seen only once. This chain uses TRBV28 with TRBJ1-1, with 9 nucleotides matching TRBD1. The CDR3 has 13 residues. Trimming cost V 6 bases and J 11 bases; bases outside gene matches: 10. CDR1 MDHEN and CDR2 SYDVKM come from the germline V gene. The CDR3 reads CASRGPGTGWAFF. CDR3 DNA sequence: TGTGCCAGCAGGGGGCCGGGGACAGGGTGGGCTTTCTTT.

This clone was counted a few times. The chain uses TRBV3-1 (or the pseudogene TRBV3-2) and TRBJ1-2; a possible D gene is TRBD1 (5 bases). This CDR3 is built from 13 residues. Germline lookup yields CDR1 LGHDT and CDR2 YNNKEL (reference sequence). The V gene lost 4 bases and the J gene lost 1 base, with 7 bases spanning the gap. CDR3 in DNA: TGTGCCAGCAGCCTCGACAGTAACTATGGCTACACCTTC. Protein product: CASSLDSNYGYTF.

The V call is TRBV3-1 (or the pseudogene TRBV3-2), the J call TRBJ2-7; 10 bases are a match to TRBD1. Germline V gene sequence: CDR1 LGHDT, CDR2 YNNKEL (reference sequence). The CDR3 runs to 14 residues. Trimming at V came to 4 bases and at J to 6 bases, leaving 6 bases not matched to a gene. Here the CDR3 reads CASSPGTGAREQYF. CDR3 bases: TGTGCCAGCAGCCCCGGGACAGGGGCCCGCGAGCAGTACTTC.

The chain combines TRBV19 with TRBJ1-5, with D uncertain. V lost 4 bases to trimming and J lost 0 bases, with 16 bases between them. The CDR3 covers 17 residues. Germline V lookup: CDR1 LNHDA, CDR2 SQIVND (reference sequence). The CDR3 nucleotides read TGTGCCAGTAGTAAGGCCATCCTTCGGAGTAGCAATCAGCCCCAGCATTTT. It translates to CASSKAILRSSNQPQHF.

The chain couples TRBV28 to TRBJ1-4; 8 bases match TRBD1. The CDR3 extends over 15 amino acids. The germline CDR1 and CDR2 sequences are MDHEN and SYDVKM. After removal of 6 bases from V and 2 bases from J, the junction contained 5 bases not matched to a gene. CDR3 sequence (DNA): TGTGCCAGCAGCCGGACAGGGTTTACTAATGAAAAACTGTTTTTT. Translated, it gives CASSRTGFTNEKLFF. Together with reference TRBV28 and TRBJ1-4, the CDR3 gives the full variable domain: DVKVTQSSRYLVKRTGEKVFLECVQDMDHENMFWYRQDPGLGLRLIYFSYDVKMKEKGDIPEGYSVSREKKERFSLILESASTNQTSMYLCASSRTGFTNEKLFFGSGTQLSVL.

This sequence joins TRBV19 and TRBJ2-6, with 9 bases fitting TRBD2. From germline, CDR1 is LNHDA and CDR2 SQIVND (reference sequence). The V gene end was trimmed by 0 bases and the J gene end by 2 bases; junction bases not matched to a gene: 5. The length of the CDR3 is 18 residues. CDR3 nucleotide sequence: TGTGCCAGTAGTATAGATGGTAGCGGGAGTACTGGGGCCAACGTCCTGACTTTC. It encodes CASSIDGSGSTGANVLTF.

The chain couples TRBV7-2 to TRBJ2-1; the match to TRBD2 covers 13 bases. The V gene's germline CDR1 is SGHTA and CDR2 FQGNSA. This CDR3 is 15 amino acids long. V shed 5 bases and J 8 bases; nucleotides not matched to a gene: 6. The CDR3 DNA sequence: TGTGCCAGCAGCCTCAGGACTAGCGGGAGTTATGAGCAGTTCTTC. Translating it yields CASSLRTSGSYEQFF.

This chain uses TRBV5-1 with TRBJ1-1; D may be TRBD1 (5 bases). Germline V gene data show CDR1 as SGHRS and CDR2 as YFSETQ. There are 14 residues in the CDR3. V gave up 0 bases and J gave up 4 bases, with 10 bases separating them. In nucleotides, the CDR3 is TGCGCCAGCAGCTTGGCTTCGGGGGGCACTGAAGCTTTCTTT. This codes for CASSLASGGTEAFF.

This clone was detected once. The chain employs TRBV5-1 and TRBJ1-4; D unresolved. Between the trimmed V and J ends, which lost 3 bases and 5 bases, there was a span of 20 bases. In germline, CDR1 is SGHRS, CDR2 YFSETQ. There are 17 residues in the CDR3. The CDR3 coding sequence is TGCGCCAGCAGCTCACCGGGCCGACCAGGAGGGAATGAAAAACTGTTTTTT. Its translation: CASSSPGRPGGNEKLFF.